The entry that follows covers one TCR beta chain sequence. In the source study's methods: Reference gene primer amplification yielded estimated nucleated cell counts. Assay used: immunoSEQ multiplex PCR; TCRdb lists only in-frame clones, some missing. V and J calls and clone size are as listed in that table; D and trimming were resolved from the DNA. The top ten hold around 0.97% of the sample, which has 300,000 to 500,000 clones, approximately 87% seen once. The sample comes from a study of blood T cell repertoires in COVID-19. About the study: Samples of COVID-19 (acute and convalescent) were obtained from the United States, Italy and Spain. Nucleic acid was either cDNA or gDNA, and it came from T cells, B-cell-depleted T cells, or PBMCs.

V shed 1 base and J 8 bases; nucleotides not matched to a gene: 6. This CDR3 is built from 15 residues. Germline CDR1 is SGHRS and CDR2 is YFSETQ. Participant-given clinical history determined each cohort assignment. The sequencing sample was made of PBMCs or T cells enriched from blood (not recorded which). The chain links TRBV5-1 to TRBJ1-4, with 9 bases fitting TRBD1. This sequence originates from a woman in her 30s with acute COVID-19. Here the CDR3 reads CASSLTGQGGEKLFF. The CDR3 nucleotides read TGCGCCAGCAGCTTGACGGGACAGGGCGGAGAAAAACTGTTTTTT.